Below, 16 T cell receptor beta chains from the same sample are listed, as sequenced in a study of spatial heterogeneity in lung cancer. The time point was: sample taken at primary tumor resection. MiXCR, applied by TCRdb to the 5' RACE reads, yields one record per CDR3 protein. The table records 43,000 or so distinct CDR3 sequences, about 6.8% of them present only once. The specimen was PBMCs, collected at surgery. Source of these receptors: a female donor with early-stage non-small cell lung cancer.

This clonotype has a count of ten or more. The chain employs TRBV6-5 and TRBJ1-2, with a tentative D call TRBD1 (5 bases). Germline CDR1 reads MNHEY; CDR2 reads SVGAGI. CDR3 length equals 12 residues. V lost 7 bases to trimming and J lost 6 bases, with 12 bases between them. DNA for the CDR3: TGTGCCAGCACGCCAGGGTTCAATGGCTACACCTTC. This codes for CASTPGFNGYTF.

The table lists this clonotype with a few counts. The chain joins TRBV20-1 to TRBJ2-5, with D hard to call. Germline CDR1 DFQATT, CDR2 SNEGSKA (reference sequence). V was shortened by 1 base and J by 5 bases, with 5 bases between the two germline ends. The CDR3 is made up of 11 amino acids. The DNA of the CDR3 is TGCAGTGCTAGAGCAGTCGAGACCCAGTACTTC. This gives the protein CSARAVETQYF.

This clonotype was detected ten times or more. The chain uses TRBV29-1 and TRBJ2-1, with D perhaps given as TRBD1 or TRBD2 (6 bases each). Trimming stripped 0 bases from V and 15 bases from J, with 12 bases between. This CDR3 has 11 amino acids. CDR1 is SQVTM and CDR2 is ANQGSEA in the germline V gene. The CDR3 is CSVEDGGKRFF. DNA for the CDR3: TGCAGCGTTGAAGACGGGGGCAAGAGGTTCTTC.

The rearrangement joins TRBV7-2 to TRBJ1-5; D unresolved. Trimming took 2 bases from V and 6 from J, leaving 8 bases between them. The germline V gene has CDR1 SGHTA and CDR2 FQGNSA. The CDR3 extends over 13 amino acids. The CDR3 loop is CASSLQWGQPQHF. In DNA, the CDR3 is TGTGCCAGCAGCTTACAATGGGGTCAGCCCCAGCATTTT.

This clonotype came up many times. The chain is built from TRBV29-1 and TRBJ2-1; D gene uncertain. Germline-derived CDR1 and CDR2 are SQVTM and ANQGSEA. The CDR3 is 12 residues long. Trimming cost V 7 bases and J 10 bases, with 17 bases left between them. The CDR3 DNA reads as TGCAGCGGCGTTAACCTCAGCAGGGAGCAGTTCTTC. Amino acids: CSGVNLSREQFF.

At least ten counts were recorded for this clonotype. This sequence joins TRBV19 and TRBJ1-3, with D unresolved. CDR3 length: 15 amino acids. CDR1 is LNHDA and CDR2 is SQIVND in the germline V gene (reference sequence). With 3 bases removed from V and 2 bases from J, the gap between germline ends came to 11 bases. This CDR3 is CASSMGRAAGNTIYF. The CDR3 bases are TGTGCCAGTAGTATGGGGAGGGCGGCTGGAAACACCATATATTTT.

Only one count was recorded for this clonotype. An end of the junction does not agree with germline; a read error may underlie this. The chain links TRBV6-2 or TRBV6-3 to TRBJ2-6; 7 bases line up with TRBD1. In germline, CDR1 is MNHEY, CDR2 SVGEGT. The CDR3 is 17 residues long. CDR3: CASTWDRWSSGVNVLTF. The CDR3 DNA reads as TGTGCCAGCACCTGGGACAGATGGAGCTCTGGGGTCAACGTCCTGACTTTC.

This clonotype was seen ten or more times. The chain uses TRBV7-9 and TRBJ2-3; D is perhaps TRBD2 (5 bases). This CDR3 contains 15 residues. V dropped 5 bases and J dropped 0 bases, with 12 bases sitting between them. Germline V lookup: CDR1 SEHNR, CDR2 FQNEAQ (reference sequence). The CDR3, as DNA: TGTGCCAGCAGCAAAGGACTGGCTAGCACAGATACGCAGTATTTT. Its translation: CASSKGLASTDTQYF.

In its sample, this clonotype was seen many times. The rearrangement links TRBV6-2 or TRBV6-3 to TRBJ1-1; 8 bases agree with TRBD1. This CDR3 contains 15 residues. V gave up 6 bases and J gave up 6 bases; unmatched junction bases: 12. Looked up from germline, CDR1 is MNHEY and CDR2 is SVGEGT. The CDR3 region is CASRPYGQGGPEAFF. The DNA of the CDR3 is TGTGCCAGCAGGCCCTATGGACAGGGCGGACCTGAAGCTTTCTTT.

The rearrangement links TRBV18 to TRBJ1-2, with 9 bases aligning to TRBD1. Germline values: CDR1 KGHSH, CDR2 LQKENI. The CDR3 length is 13 residues. Trimming removed 5 bases from V and 2 bases from J; junction bases left unmatched: 0. The CDR3 sequence is CASSTGGNYGYTF. The CDR3 DNA reads TGTGCCAGCTCAACAGGGGGCAACTATGGCTACACCTTC.

This clonotype has a count of ten or more. The chain carries TRBV29-1 and TRBJ1-1; 8 bases map to TRBD1. This CDR3 is 15 amino acids long. The trim removed 5 bases at V and 4 bases at J, leaving 12 bases unmatched. CDR1 is SQVTM and CDR2 is ANQGSEA in the germline V gene. As DNA, the CDR3 is TGCAGCGTTTATACCTACCAGGGGGCCGGCACTGAAGCTTTCTTT. It yields the protein CSVYTYQGAGTEAFF.

This clonotype showed up many times. The chain joins TRBV4-2 to TRBJ1-2; D ambiguous. Germline lookup yields CDR1 LGHNA and CDR2 YNFKEQ. V gave up 0 bases and J gave up 0 bases, with 11 bases separating them. The CDR3 sequence is 16 residues long. CDR3 in DNA: TGTGCCAGCAGCCAAGATTTGACGGAGTCTAACTATGGCTACACCTTC. This codes for CASSQDLTESNYGYTF.

This clonotype was counted only a few times. The chain uses TRBV10-2 and TRBJ1-1, with TRBD1 identical over 9 bases. Germline loops: CDR1 WSHSY, CDR2 SAAADI. CDR3 length equals 14 residues. V lost 5 bases, J lost 1 base, and 2 bases stayed unmatched. The CDR3 DNA sequence: TGCGCCAGCAGTTTGGGACAGGGGAACACTGAAGCTTTCTTT. Protein: CASSLGQGNTEAFF.

The sample holds many counts of this clonotype. V gene TRBV20-1 combines with J gene TRBJ1-2; 7 nucleotides agree with TRBD1. The CDR3 covers 15 residues. Germline values: CDR1 DFQATT, CDR2 SNEGSKA (reference sequence). The CDR3 DNA is TGCGGATGGGTGACAGGGAAGAACTTAAACTATGGCTACACCTTC. It specifies CGWVTGKNLNYGYTF.

This sequence joins TRBV4-1 and TRBJ1-1, with D possibly matching TRBD1 (5 bases). With 4 bases removed from V and 0 bases from J, the gap between germline ends came to 12 bases. Germline lookup yields CDR1 MGHRA and CDR2 YSYEKL. This CDR3 is built from 15 residues. CDR3 DNA: TGCGCCAGCAGCCCGGGGGGAAACATGAACACTGAAGCTTTCTTT. It yields the protein CASSPGGNMNTEAFF.

The sample holds a few counts of this clonotype. V gene TRBV11-2 combines with J gene TRBJ2-5; 7 bases align to TRBD2. The length of the CDR3 is 15 residues. Trimming removed 3 bases from V and 9 bases from J; junction bases left unmatched: 13. The V gene's germline CDR1 is SGHAT and CDR2 FQNNGV. The CDR3 coding sequence is TGTGCCAGCAGCTTTTATGCGGGAGTGGCGGGGTCCCAGTACTTC. Its translation is CASSFYAGVAGSQYF.